Listed below are T cell receptor beta chains from one sample, sequenced in a study of shared clonotypes between healthy human individuals. Using immunoSEQ multiplex PCR, the repertoire was profiled, and TCRdb retains in-frame clones only, with some absent. The sample shows 640,000 or so clones, about two thirds of them seen only once. The sample taken for sequencing was memory CD4+ T cells sorted from blood. Receptors originate from a woman in her 30s in good health. The CDR3 runs from the conserved cysteine through the conserved F or W. A D gene is named only where the DNA matches it firmly. A clone size is listed for some rows: how often the clone was seen (once, few, many), or a class if it is expanded.

D	size	J	V	CDR3	DNA
-	-	TRBJ2-7	TRBV7-2	CASSFGAVGSYEQYF	TGTGCCAGCAGCTTTGGGGCGGTGGGCTCCTACGAGCAGTACTTC
TRBD1	-	TRBJ1-5	TRBV10-3	CAISPQGGQPQHF	TGTGCCATCAGCCCGCAGGGGGGTCAGCCCCAGCATTTT
TRBD1	-	TRBJ1-1	TRBV7-9	CASRETGGRKNTEAFF	TGTGCCAGCAGGGAAACAGGGGGCCGGAAGAACACTGAAGCTTTCTTT
-	few	TRBJ2-7	TRBV6-5	CASSPLGAGVEQYF	TGTGCCAGCAGCCCCCTAGGGGCAGGGGTCGAGCAGTACTTC
TRBD1	-	TRBJ1-1	TRBV18	CASKTGFGNTEAFF	TGTGCCAGCAAGACAGGGTTTGGTAACACTGAAGCTTTCTTT
TRBD1	-	TRBJ2-1	TRBV6-5	CASSRRTGDNEQFF	TGTGCCAGCAGCCGTCGGACAGGGGACAATGAGCAGTTCTTC
-	few	TRBJ1-2	TRBV6-1	CASSEGRSLGGYTF	TGTGCCAGCAGTGAAGGCCGAAGCCTCGGAGGCTACACCTTC
-	-	TRBJ1-5	TRBV7-9	CASSLEGGSLTYSNQPQHF	TGTGCCAGCAGCTTAGAGGGTGGATCCCTCACATATAGCAATCAGCCCCAGCATTTT
-	-	TRBJ2-1	TRBV2	CASSVFHEQFF	TGTGCCAGCAGTGTTTTCCATGAGCAGTTCTTC
-	-	TRBJ2-2	TRBV10-2	CASSTGTGELFF	TGCGCCAGCAGTACAGGCACCGGGGAGCTGTTTTTT
-	-	TRBJ1-1	TRBV13	CASSYRDRLNTEAFF	TGTGCCAGCAGCTATCGGGACCGTTTGAACACTGAAGCTTTCTTT
TRBD2	-	TRBJ2-1	TRBV2	CASHLTSGGHNEQFF	TGTGCCAGCCACCTAACTAGCGGGGGCCACAATGAGCAGTTCTTC
TRBD2	-	TRBJ2-5	TRBV11-2	CASSQGTSGIVGETQYF	TGTGCCAGCAGCCAGGGGACTAGCGGGATAGTGGGAGAGACCCAGTACTTC
TRBD1	-	TRBJ2-7	TRBV30	CAWSAGTGLYEQYF	TGTGCCTGGAGTGCCGGGACAGGGCTCTACGAGCAGTACTTC